At least ten counts were recorded for the clone carrying this T cell receptor (beta chain). Antigen specificity is unknown. The source of the sample is a study of Graves' ophthalmopathy and Graves' hyperthyroidism. The overall study: Peripheral blood was gathered at first diagnosis, ahead of any treatment whatsoever. Study results and limitations: Sensitivity reached more than 85% and specificity approximately 81% for a 13-signature model separating ophthalmopathy from stable hyperthyroidism.

The study amplified TCR beta CDR3 regions using RNA transcripts. HTBI primers were used in a first-round RT-PCR, which preceded a second-round multiplex PCR. Each CDR3 protein gets one entry after TCRdb re-called the multiplex PCR reads with MiXCR. This table has 350,000 to 400,000 distinct CDR3 sequences, 15% to 20% appearing once. The diagnosis was founded upon clinical symptoms, serum thyroxine, TRAb, thyroid ultrasound and orbital computed tomography. Someone took the PBMCs out of more than 9 ml of fresh peripheral blood. Per germline, CDR1 SGHAT and CDR2 FQNNGV. CDR3 length: 17 residues. The V gene end was trimmed by 6 bases and the J gene end by 3 bases; junction bases not matched to a gene: 17.

The sequence derives from a woman aged 18-30 years with Graves' ophthalmopathy. The chain employs TRBV11-2 and TRBJ2-7, with TRBD2 matching over 7 bases. Sequenced material: peripheral blood. The CDR3 nucleotides read TGTGCCAGCAGTCGGACCAATTTCAGGGAGGGTAGCTACGAGCAGTACTTC. This sequence encodes CASSRTNFREGSYEQYF.